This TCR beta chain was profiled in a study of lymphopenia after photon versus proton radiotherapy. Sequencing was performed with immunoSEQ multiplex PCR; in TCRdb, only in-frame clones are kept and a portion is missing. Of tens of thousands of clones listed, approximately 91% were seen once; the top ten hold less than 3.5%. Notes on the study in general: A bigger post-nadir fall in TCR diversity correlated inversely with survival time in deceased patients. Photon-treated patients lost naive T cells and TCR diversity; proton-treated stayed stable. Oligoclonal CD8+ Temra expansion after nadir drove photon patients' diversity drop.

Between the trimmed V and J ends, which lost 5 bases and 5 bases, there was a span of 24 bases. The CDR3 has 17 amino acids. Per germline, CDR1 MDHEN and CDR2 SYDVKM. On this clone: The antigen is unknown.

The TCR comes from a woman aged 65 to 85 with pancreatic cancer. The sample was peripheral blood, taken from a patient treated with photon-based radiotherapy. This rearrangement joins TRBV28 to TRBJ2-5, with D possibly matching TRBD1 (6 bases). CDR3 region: CASSPSRGPGFTETQYF. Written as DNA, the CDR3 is TGTGCCAGCAGTCCTAGCAGGGGACCGGGGTTTACGGAGACCCAGTACTTC. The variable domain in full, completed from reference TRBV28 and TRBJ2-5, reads DVKVTQSSRYLVKRTGEKVFLECVQDMDHENMFWYRQDPGLGLRLIYFSYDVKMKEKGDIPEGYSVSREKKERFSLILESASTNQTSMYLCASSPSRGPGFTETQYFGPGTRLLVL.